One TCR beta chain is described in this entry. In germline, CDR1 is SGHTA, CDR2 FQGNSA. The CDR3 has 13 amino acids. V lost 5 bases and J lost 4, with 11 bases in between. Original methodology: Reference gene primer amplification yielded estimated nucleated cell counts. Method: immunoSEQ multiplex PCR; TCRdb's copy keeps in-frame clones and lacks some. V and J calls and clone size come straight from that table; D and trimming were deduced from the DNA. Among roughly 140,000 clones, 75% to 90% were seen once, and the ten largest hold approximately 11%. This record comes from a study of blood T cell repertoires in COVID-19. About the study: Acute-phase and convalescent COVID-19 samples originated in the United States, Italy and Spain. The cDNA or gDNA used as material had been derived from T cells, B-cell-depleted T cells, or PBMCs.

The receptor comes from a woman older than 75 with acute or convalescent COVID-19. The sequenced material came from peripheral blood. The rearrangement uses TRBV7-2 and TRBJ1-2; the D gene is possibly TRBD1 (6 bases). This CDR3 is CASSPGQSYGYTF. The CDR3 DNA reads as TGTGCCAGCAGCCCCGGACAGAGCTATGGCTACACCTTC.